A single sample is the source of the 14 T cell receptor beta chains below, sequenced in a study of technical replicates of blood from a handful of donors. Only in-frame clones appear in the TCRdb table, and some are missing; sequencing was by immunoSEQ multiplex PCR. The sample contains under 90,000 clones, about 90% of which appear only once. Sequenced: T cells isolated from PBMCs. All receptors come from a human donor in good health.

This clone appeared a single time. The rearrangement links TRBV20-1 to TRBJ2-7; no firm D call. CDR1 and CDR2 (germline): DFQATT, SNEGSKA (reference sequence). CDR3 length: 11 amino acids. The V end lost 2 bases, the J end lost 3 bases, and 5 bases lay between the germline ends. The CDR3 DNA sequence: TGCAGTGCTAGACTCCTCTACGAGCAGTACTTC. It encodes CSARLLYEQYF.

The rearrangement links TRBV10-3 to TRBJ2-7, with TRBD2 identical over 10 bases. CDR1 and CDR2 from the germline V gene are ENHRY and SYGVKD. V lost 2 bases to trimming and J lost 2 bases; unmatched junction nucleotides: 6. The CDR3 consists of 16 residues. CDR3 loop: CAISETSGRVPYEQYF. In nucleotides, the CDR3 is TGTGCCATCAGTGAGACAAGCGGGAGGGTTCCCTACGAGCAGTACTTC.

The V call is TRBV28, the J call TRBJ2-4; D unclear. Germline CDR1 is MDHEN and CDR2 is SYDVKM. V dropped 2 bases and J dropped 0 bases, with 11 bases sitting between them. The CDR3 is 16 amino acids. The CDR3 nucleotides read TGTGCCAGCAGTTTAAATCTCGTACTAGCCAAAAACATTCAGTACTTC. Protein: CASSLNLVLAKNIQYF.

This rearrangement joins TRBV28 to TRBJ1-1; D gene uncertain. CDR1 is MDHEN, CDR2 SYDVKM, per germline. V lost 7 bases and J lost 2, with 11 bases in between. This CDR3 comprises 13 residues. Here the CDR3 DNA reads TGTGCCAGCACCTCGACAAGTAACACTGAAGCTTTCTTT. This encodes CASTSTSNTEAFF.

The chain combines TRBV7-2 with TRBJ2-7, with D perhaps TRBD1 (5 bases). In germline, CDR1 is SGHTA, CDR2 FQGNSA. Trimming pared 4 bases from V and 3 bases from J, leaving 13 bases between. The CDR3 extends over 14 amino acids. DNA for the CDR3: TGTGCCAGCAGCTCAAGGGGTGCGCACTACGAGCAGTACTTC. Residues: CASSSRGAHYEQYF.

The rearrangement uses TRBV6-5 and TRBJ2-1, with 8 positions matching TRBD2. This CDR3 contains 15 residues. Per the germline V gene, CDR1 is MNHEY and CDR2 is SVGAGI. Losses at the gene ends were 5 bases for V and 3 bases for J; bases not matched to a gene: 6. In DNA, the CDR3 is TGTGCCAGCAGTCTAGGACTAGCCGTCTACAATGAGCAGTTCTTC. As protein: CASSLGLAVYNEQFF.

CDR3 in DNA: TGTGCCAGCAGCCCCACTAGCGGGCGTTACAATGAGCAGTTCTTC. Amino acids: CASSPTSGRYNEQFF. V and J are TRBV9 and TRBJ2-1; 9 nucleotides line up with TRBD2. The junction had 6 bases not matched to a gene; V was cut back by 4 bases and J by 4 bases. Germline-derived CDR1 and CDR2 are SGDLS and YYNGEE. The CDR3 is made up of 15 amino acids.

The CDR3 reads CASSQGAGTAQTQYF. As DNA, the CDR3 is TGTGCCAGCAGCCAAGGTGCGGGCACCGCCCAGACCCAGTACTTC. The chain has TRBV14 and TRBJ2-5; TRBD2 might be the D (5 bases). Germline-derived CDR1 and CDR2 are SGHDN and FVKESK. Trimming cost V 1 base and J 6 bases, with 15 bases left between them. This CDR3 region has 15 residues.

The chain is built from TRBV2 and TRBJ1-3; the D is unclear. Trimming took off 4 bases at V and 0 bases at J, with 10 bases between the two ends. CDR3 length: 15 residues. Germline loops: CDR1 SNHLY, CDR2 FYNNEI. CDR3 in DNA: TGTGCCAGCAGTGGGTACAGTGTCTCTGGAAACACCATATATTTT. It encodes CASSGYSVSGNTIYF.

The chain has TRBV28 and TRBJ2-7; TRBD1 matches 9 bases. The germline CDR1 and CDR2 sequences are MDHEN and SYDVKM. This CDR3 comprises 15 residues. J gave up 1 base and V 4 bases, and 5 bases lay outside the gene matches. DNA for the CDR3: TGTGCCAGCAGTTCTTCCGGGACAGGGTCCTACGAGCAGTACTTC. Its translation is CASSSSGTGSYEQYF.

The chain is built from TRBV5-4 and TRBJ1-5; D unclear. V lost 0 bases and J lost 7, with 11 bases in between. The length of the CDR3 is 14 residues. CDR1 and CDR2 from the germline V gene are SGHNT and YYREEE (reference sequence). CDR3 sequence (DNA): TGTGCCAGCAGCTTGGATGGTGAGGAACAGCCCCAGCATTTT. The encoded protein is CASSLDGEEQPQHF.

This chain links TRBV5-6 with TRBJ1-2; perhaps TRBD1 as D (5 bases). V lost 5 bases to trimming and J lost 1 base, with 18 bases between them. The V gene's germline CDR1 is SGHDT and CDR2 YYEEEE. This CDR3 is built from 16 residues. The CDR3 bases are TGTGCCAGCAGTCGGCCAGGGTACAACCTTAACTATGGCTACACCTTC. Protein: CASSRPGYNLNYGYTF.

The genes are TRBV6-1 and TRBJ1-1; possibly TRBD1 for D (6 bases). From germline, CDR1 is MNHNS and CDR2 SASEGT. The CDR3 extends over 14 amino acids. Trimming removed 4 bases at V and 4 bases at J, with 13 bases between. The CDR3 DNA follows: TGTGCCAGCAGTGGGACAGAGGGCAGCACTGAAGCTTTCTTT. It is translated as CASSGTEGSTEAFF.

This clone was found a few times. The V and J genes are TRBV5-1 and TRBJ1-1; maybe TRBD1 (5 bases). The CDR3 totals 14 residues. Germline V lookup: CDR1 SGHRS, CDR2 YFSETQ. V was trimmed by 0 bases and J by 1 base, leaving 7 bases between them. In DNA form, the CDR3 reads TGCGCCAGCAGCTTGGCCGGGGGGAACACTGAAGCTTTCTTT. It is translated as CASSLAGGNTEAFF.